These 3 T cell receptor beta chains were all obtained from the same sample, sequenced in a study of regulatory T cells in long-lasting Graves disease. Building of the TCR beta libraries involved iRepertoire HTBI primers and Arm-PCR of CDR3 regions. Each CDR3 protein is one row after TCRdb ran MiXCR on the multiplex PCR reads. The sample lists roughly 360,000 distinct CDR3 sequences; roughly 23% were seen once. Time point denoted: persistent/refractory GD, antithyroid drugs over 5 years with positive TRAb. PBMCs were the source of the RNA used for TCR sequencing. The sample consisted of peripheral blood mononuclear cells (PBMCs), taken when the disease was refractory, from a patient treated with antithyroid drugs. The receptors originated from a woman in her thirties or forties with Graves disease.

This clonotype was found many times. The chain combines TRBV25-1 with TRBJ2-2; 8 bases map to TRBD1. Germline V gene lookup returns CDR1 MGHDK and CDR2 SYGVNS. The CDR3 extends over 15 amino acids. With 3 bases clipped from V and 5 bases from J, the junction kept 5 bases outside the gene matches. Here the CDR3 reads CASSDHGTGTGELFF. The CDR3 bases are TGTGCCAGCAGTGATCACGGGACAGGAACCGGGGAGCTGTTTTTT.

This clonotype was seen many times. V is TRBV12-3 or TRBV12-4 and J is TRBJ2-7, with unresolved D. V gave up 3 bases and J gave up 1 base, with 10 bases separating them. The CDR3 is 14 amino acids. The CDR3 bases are TGTGCCAGCAGTTTTCGCCGAAGTTCCTACGAGCAGTACTTC. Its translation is CASSFRRSSYEQYF.

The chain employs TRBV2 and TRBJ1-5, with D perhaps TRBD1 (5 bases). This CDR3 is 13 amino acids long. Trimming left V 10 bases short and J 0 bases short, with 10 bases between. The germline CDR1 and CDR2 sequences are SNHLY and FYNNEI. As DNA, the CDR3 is TGTGCCATCAGAGGGGATAGCAATCAGCCCCAGCATTTT. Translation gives CAIRGDSNQPQHF.